Listed below are T cell receptor beta chains from one sample, sequenced in a study of blood T cell repertoires in COVID-19. Measured with immunoSEQ multiplex PCR; TCRdb has only the in-frame clones, and not every one. This table holds a few hundred thousand clones, approximately 90% found once. Sequenced material: PBMCs or T cells enriched from blood (not recorded which). The receptor source for this set is a woman between 40 and 55 years old with acute COVID-19. Both conserved end residues are part of each CDR3. The order of the fields is J gene, V gene, D gene, clone size, CDR3 DNA, CDR3 protein. D genes are given only for firm matches. Clone size is not always given. Where it is, it says once, few, many or a class for expanded clones.

TRBJ1-4	TRBV7-9	-	-	TGTGCCAGCAGCCGTACAGCTGCAACTAATGAAAAACTGTTTTTT	CASSRTAATNEKLFF
TRBJ2-5	TRBV10-3	-	once	TGTGCCATCAGCGGATCTACAGGGCTCGCGACCCAGTACTTC	CAISGSTGLATQYF
TRBJ1-2	TRBV30	-	once	TGTGCCGGCGGGGGGCCCGCTAACTATGGCTACACCTTC	CAGGGPANYGYTF
TRBJ2-7	TRBV7-9	-	-	TGTGCCAGCAGCTTCCCTGGACAGAACTACGAGCAGTACTTC	CASSFPGQNYEQYF
TRBJ1-2	TRBV7-9	-	-	TGTGCCAGCAGCTCCCCGGGGAGTAACTATGGCTACACCTTC	CASSSPGSNYGYTF
TRBJ1-5	TRBV7-9	-	-	TGTGCCAGCAGCTTAGACAGGTCTAGGAATCAGCCCCAGCATTTT	CASSLDRSRNQPQHF
TRBJ2-3	TRBV27	-	-	TGTGCCAGCAGTTTATCGGTAGCAGATACGCAGTATTTT	CASSLSVADTQYF
TRBJ1-2	TRBV24-1	TRBD1	-	TGTGCCACCAGTGATGACAGGGGGGGCTATGGCTACACCTTC	CATSDDRGGYGYTF
TRBJ2-5	TRBV5-1	TRBD1	-	TGCGCCAGCAGCTCAGGGGGCGCAGGGAAGACCCAGTACTTC	CASSSGGAGKTQYF
TRBJ2-1	TRBV28	-	-	TGTGCCAGCAGTTTAAGGACCGGGGATCGCCACAATGAGCAGTTCTTC	CASSLRTGDRHNEQFF
TRBJ2-1	TRBV7-8	-	-	TGTGCCAGCAGCCACCGGGACATTGAGTTCTTC	CASSHRDIEFF
TRBJ2-3	TRBV5-1	TRBD2	-	TGCGCCAGCAGCTTGGCCAGCGGGAAGAGGGGCACAGATACGCAGTATTTT	CASSLASGKRGTDTQYF
TRBJ2-3	TRBV29-1	TRBD2	-	TGCAGCCTTATACTAGCGGGAGGGAGAACAGATACGCAGTATTTT	CSLILAGGRTDTQYF
TRBJ2-3	TRBV30	TRBD2	few	TGTGCCTGGAGGCCAAGCGGGGGGGCGGATACGCAGTATTTT	CAWRPSGGADTQYF
TRBJ1-2	TRBV5-4	-	-	TGTGCCAGCAGCTCCCAGATCCATTCTGACTATGGCTACACCTTC	CASSSQIHSDYGYTF
TRBJ2-5	TRBV7-2	TRBD1	-	TGTGCCAGCAGCCCCGTCAGGGGGCGAGCCCAGTACTTC	CASSPVRGRAQYF
TRBJ1-1	TRBV27	TRBD1	-	TGTGCCAGCGGGGGACAGGGCTCTACTGAAGCTTTCTTT	CASGGQGSTEAFF
TRBJ1-2	TRBV28	-	-	TGTGCCAGCAGTTTCCCCGGGACTCTAAATTCTAACTATGGCTACACCTTC	CASSFPGTLNSNYGYTF
TRBJ1-2	TRBV6-1	-	-	TGTGCCAGCAGTGAAGCCGGGGACTTCTATGGCTACACCTTC	CASSEAGDFYGYTF
TRBJ2-2	TRBV5-4	TRBD1	-	TGTGCCAGCAGCCCTACAGGGGCCGGGGAGCTGTTTTTT	CASSPTGAGELFF
TRBJ1-1	TRBV5-1	-	-	TGCGCCAGCAGCGCTCAGGGAGGGAACACTGAAGCTTTCTTT	CASSAQGGNTEAFF
TRBJ2-3	TRBV6-2/TRBV6-3	TRBD2	once	TGTGCCAGCAGCCCTCCTAGCGGGAGGGCGCCAGATACGCAGTATTTT	CASSPPSGRAPDTQYF
TRBJ1-2	TRBV6-2/TRBV6-3	-	-	TGTGCCAGCAGCCGCCCCCTATCCGGTGGCTACACCTTC	CASSRPLSGGYTF
TRBJ1-6	TRBV7-2	-	-	TGTGCCAGCAGCTACTCCAGGGGAAATTCACCCCTCCACTTT	CASSYSRGNSPLHF
TRBJ2-3	TRBV10-2	-	-	TGCGCCAGCAGTGACTTACAGATCACAGATACGCAGTATTTT	CASSDLQITDTQYF